The 8 T cell receptor beta chains given below trace back to one sample, sequenced in a study of blood T cells in healthy people across ages. Primed by a sample-barcoded 5' primer and a J-beta primer mix, a second PCR proceeded for roughly 7 to 11 cycles. TCRdb re-called the 5' RACE reads with MiXCR, one entry per CDR3 protein. The sample lists 600,000 or so distinct CDR3 sequences, roughly 48% seen once, with just under 25% in the top ten. Sequencing used blood. These receptors were collected from a man older than 75 in good health.

The chain couples TRBV20-1 to TRBJ2-3; D tentatively reads TRBD1 or TRBD2 (5 bases each). This CDR3 has 12 residues. Trimming cost V 5 bases and J 6 bases, with 12 bases left between them. Germline values: CDR1 DFQATT, CDR2 SNEGSKA (reference sequence). CDR3 amino acids: CSAEGWGDTQYF. The CDR3, as DNA: TGCAGTGCTGAGGGGTGGGGCGATACGCAGTATTTT.

This clonotype was counted only a few times. This rearrangement joins TRBV6-5 to TRBJ1-1; 8 bases match TRBD1. Germline V gene data show CDR1 as MNHEY and CDR2 as SVGAGI. This CDR3 has 13 amino acids. V shed 10 bases, J shed 5 bases, and the junction held 9 bases outside the gene matches. For the CDR3, the DNA is TGTGCCATCTCGGACAGGGATGGTACTGAAGCTTTCTTT. Translation gives CAISDRDGTEAFF.

The CDR3 protein is CASSAGPRGSRGELFF. Here the CDR3 DNA reads TGCGCCAGCAGCGCAGGACCTAGGGGGTCCCGCGGGGAGCTGTTTTTT. This rearrangement joins TRBV4-3 to TRBJ2-2, with D tentatively TRBD1 (6 bases). V lost 5 bases and J 7 bases, leaving 20 bases between the germline ends. This CDR3 is built from 16 residues. Germline assignment: CDR1 LGHNA and CDR2 YSLEER.

The chain has TRBV21-1 and TRBJ2-7; the DNA was not used to check the table's D call, TRBD2. TRBV21-1 constitutes a pseudogene. CDR3 length: 16 residues. CDR3 region: CASSKGSGRFSYEQYF. CDR3 sequence (DNA): TGTGCCAGCAGCAAAGGTAGCGGGAGGTTTTCCTACGAGCAGTACTTC.

This chain links TRBV3-1 with TRBJ2-5; weak D call: TRBD2 (7 bases). The CDR3 runs to 14 residues. V lost 4 bases and J lost 4, with 13 bases in between. Germline CDR1 is LGHDT and CDR2 is YNNKEL (reference sequence). CDR3 protein: CASSPHRGAETQYF. CDR3 DNA: TGTGCCAGCAGCCCCCATCGGGGGGCAGAGACCCAGTACTTC.

This clonotype occurred a few times. The rearrangement links TRBV7-3 to TRBJ2-7; D is undetermined. Deletions cut 2 bases from V and 3 bases from J, with 11 bases between. CDR1 is SGHTA and CDR2 is FQGTGA in the germline V gene. The CDR3 loop spans 14 amino acids. CDR3 residues: CASSLGPVNYEQYF. The CDR3 DNA sequence: TGTGCCAGCAGCTTAGGCCCTGTGAACTACGAGCAGTACTTC.

This chain uses TRBV28 with TRBJ1-1; perhaps TRBD1 as D (6 bases). Per the germline V gene, CDR1 is MDHEN and CDR2 is SYDVKM. Trimming took 2 bases from V and 0 from J, leaving 7 bases between them. This CDR3 is 14 amino acids long. The CDR3 is CASSLGQMNTEAFF. In DNA, the CDR3 is TGTGCCAGCAGTTTAGGACAGATGAACACTGAAGCTTTCTTT.

The chain links TRBV6-4 to TRBJ2-1; D remains unclear. The germline V gene encodes CDR1 MRHNA and CDR2 SNTAGT. CDR3 length: 12 residues. V lost 5 bases and J 6 bases, leaving 8 bases between the germline ends. The CDR3 nucleotides are TGTGCCAGCAGTTCTGACGGCAATGAGCAGTTCTTC. Its translation: CASSSDGNEQFF.